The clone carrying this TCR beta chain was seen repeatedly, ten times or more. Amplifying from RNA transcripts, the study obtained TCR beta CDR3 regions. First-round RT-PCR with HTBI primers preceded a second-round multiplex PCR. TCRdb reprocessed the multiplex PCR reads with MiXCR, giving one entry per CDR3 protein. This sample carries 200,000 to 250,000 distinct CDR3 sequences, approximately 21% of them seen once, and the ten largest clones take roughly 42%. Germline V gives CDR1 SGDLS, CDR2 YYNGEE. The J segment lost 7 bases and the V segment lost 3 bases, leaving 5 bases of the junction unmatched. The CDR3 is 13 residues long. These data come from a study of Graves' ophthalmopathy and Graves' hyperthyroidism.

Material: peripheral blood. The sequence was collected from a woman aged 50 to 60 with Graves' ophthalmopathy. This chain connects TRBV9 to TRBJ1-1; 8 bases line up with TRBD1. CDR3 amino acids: CASSAPGGVEAFF. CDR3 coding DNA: TGTGCCAGCAGCGCCCCAGGGGGCGTTGAAGCTTTCTTT.